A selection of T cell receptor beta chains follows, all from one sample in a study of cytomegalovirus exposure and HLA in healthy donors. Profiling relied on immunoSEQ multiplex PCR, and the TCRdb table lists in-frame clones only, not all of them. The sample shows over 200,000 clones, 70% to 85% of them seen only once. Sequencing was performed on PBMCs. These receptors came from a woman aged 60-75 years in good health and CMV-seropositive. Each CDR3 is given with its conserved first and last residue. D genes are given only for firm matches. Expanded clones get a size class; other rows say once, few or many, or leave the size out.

CDR3 DNA: TGTGCCAGCAGCTTAGTAGGGGCTCAGCCCCAGCATTTT; CDR3 protein: CASSLVGAQPQHF; V gene: TRBV7-2; D gene: NA; clone size: NA; J gene: TRBJ1-5
CDR3 DNA: TGTGCCAGCTCACCCGGGGTTAGCAATCAGCCCCAGCATTTT; CDR3 protein: CASSPGVSNQPQHF; V gene: TRBV18; D gene: NA; clone size: few; J gene: TRBJ1-5
CDR3 DNA: TGCGCCAGCAGCCAAGGGGACAGGGAGAACTATGGCTACACCTTC; CDR3 protein: CASSQGDRENYGYTF; V gene: TRBV4-1; D gene: TRBD1; clone size: NA; J gene: TRBJ1-2
CDR3 DNA: TGTGCCAGCAGCTCCACGCAGGGGGCATTTGGAAACACCATATATTTT; CDR3 protein: CASSSTQGAFGNTIYF; V gene: TRBV7-6; D gene: TRBD1; clone size: NA; J gene: TRBJ1-3
CDR3 DNA: TGTGCCAGCAGTCTAATGGGACACTCAAACACTGAAGCTTTCTTT; CDR3 protein: CASSLMGHSNTEAFF; V gene: TRBV27; D gene: NA; clone size: NA; J gene: TRBJ1-1
CDR3 DNA: TGCGCCAGCAGATCTGACGGGGGGCGGGAGACCCAGTACTTC; CDR3 protein: CASRSDGGRETQYF; V gene: TRBV5-1; D gene: NA; clone size: NA; J gene: TRBJ2-5
CDR3 DNA: TGTGCCAGCAGCCAAGACTATTGGACAGGGGAGGGGACTGAAGCTTTCTTT; CDR3 protein: CASSQDYWTGEGTEAFF; V gene: TRBV14; D gene: TRBD1; clone size: NA; J gene: TRBJ1-1
CDR3 DNA: TGTGCCAGCAGCTTACGAGGACAGGGGGGTGAAAAACTGTTTTTT; CDR3 protein: CASSLRGQGGEKLFF; V gene: TRBV11-2; D gene: TRBD1; clone size: NA; J gene: TRBJ1-4
CDR3 DNA: TGCGCCAGCAGCTTGGGAGGTAGCGCGGAGGCCGGGGAGCTGTTTTTT; CDR3 protein: CASSLGGSAEAGELFF; V gene: TRBV5-1; D gene: NA; clone size: NA; J gene: TRBJ2-2
CDR3 DNA: TGTGCCAGCAGTGATGGACAGCGTTATAATTCACCCCTCCACTTT; CDR3 protein: CASSDGQRYNSPLHF; V gene: TRBV6-1; D gene: NA; clone size: NA; J gene: TRBJ1-6
CDR3 DNA: TGTGCCATCAGTGAGGTCCAGGGTAACATTCAGTACTTC; CDR3 protein: CAISEVQGNIQYF; V gene: TRBV10-3; D gene: NA; clone size: NA; J gene: TRBJ2-4
CDR3 DNA: TGTGCCAGCACCCCAGCGGGGGAGGGGGCATACAATGAGCAGTTCTTC; CDR3 protein: CASTPAGEGAYNEQFF; V gene: TRBV28; D gene: NA; clone size: NA; J gene: TRBJ2-1
CDR3 DNA: TGTGCCAGCAGCGGGACAGGGGGTTTTGACTATGGCTACACCTTC; CDR3 protein: CASSGTGGFDYGYTF; V gene: TRBV6-1; D gene: TRBD1; clone size: NA; J gene: TRBJ1-2
CDR3 DNA: TGTGCCTGGAGTGTCCCCGGGACAGGGGGTGAAAAACTGTTTTTT; CDR3 protein: CAWSVPGTGGEKLFF; V gene: TRBV30; D gene: TRBD1; clone size: NA; J gene: TRBJ1-4
CDR3 DNA: TGCGCCAGCAGCAGGGACAGCTACGAGCAGTACTTC; CDR3 protein: CASSRDSYEQYF; V gene: TRBV10-1; D gene: TRBD1; clone size: NA; J gene: TRBJ2-7
CDR3 DNA: TGTGCCAGCAGTGAAGACAGGGAGTGGGACACTGAAGCTTTCTTT; CDR3 protein: CASSEDREWDTEAFF; V gene: TRBV2; D gene: NA; clone size: NA; J gene: TRBJ1-1
CDR3 DNA: TGTGCCAGCAGCTCAATGACAGTCCTGAACACTGAAGCTTTCTTT; CDR3 protein: CASSSMTVLNTEAFF; V gene: TRBV7-2; D gene: NA; clone size: NA; J gene: TRBJ1-1
CDR3 DNA: TGTGCCAGCAGCCAAGATCGCCAGGGAAGCTATGGCTACACCTTC; CDR3 protein: CASSQDRQGSYGYTF; V gene: TRBV4-2; D gene: NA; clone size: few; J gene: TRBJ1-2
CDR3 DNA: TGCGCCAGCAGCTCCACACCCCAAGAGACCCAGTACTTC; CDR3 protein: CASSSTPQETQYF; V gene: TRBV5-1; D gene: NA; clone size: NA; J gene: TRBJ2-5
CDR3 DNA: TGTGCCAGCAGTGATAACGGACAGGGAGGATACGAAAAACTGTTTTTT; CDR3 protein: CASSDNGQGGYEKLFF; V gene: TRBV6-1; D gene: TRBD1; clone size: NA; J gene: TRBJ1-4
CDR3 DNA: TGTGCCAGCAGCCTACGCGGGGCGGGGGGTACGGGAGAGACCCAGTACTTC; CDR3 protein: CASSLRGAGGTGETQYF; V gene: TRBV5-4; D gene: TRBD2; clone size: NA; J gene: TRBJ2-5
CDR3 DNA: TGCGCCAGCAGAACACAGGTCCCCGCCAATGAGCAGTTCTTC; CDR3 protein: CASRTQVPANEQFF; V gene: TRBV5-1; D gene: NA; clone size: NA; J gene: TRBJ2-1
CDR3 DNA: TGCGCCAGCAGTGAGCGCTGGGGGGGAGGCACCGGGGAGCTGTTTTTT; CDR3 protein: CASSERWGGGTGELFF; V gene: TRBV10-2; D gene: TRBD2; clone size: NA; J gene: TRBJ2-2
CDR3 DNA: TGTGCCAGCTCATCTCTAGCGGGAGGGCCCGAAGAGACCCAGTACTTC; CDR3 protein: CASSSLAGGPEETQYF; V gene: TRBV18; D gene: TRBD2; clone size: NA; J gene: TRBJ2-5
CDR3 DNA: TGTGCCACCAGCAGAGAGGGGGGGGAGGGTCAGCCCCAGCATTTT; CDR3 protein: CATSREGGEGQPQHF; V gene: TRBV15; D gene: NA; clone size: NA; J gene: TRBJ1-5
CDR3 DNA: TGTGCCAGCAGTGCCCCCGGGACAGGGAACGGGATGAACACTGAAGCTTTCTTT; CDR3 protein: CASSAPGTGNGMNTEAFF; V gene: TRBV5-8; D gene: TRBD1; clone size: NA; J gene: TRBJ1-1
CDR3 DNA: TGTGCCAGCTCGGGGCCTTACACTGAAGCTTTCTTT; CDR3 protein: CASSGPYTEAFF; V gene: TRBV18; D gene: NA; clone size: NA; J gene: TRBJ1-1
CDR3 DNA: TGTGCCAGCTCACGATCGCAGGGGGTACAGACAGATACGCAGTATTTT; CDR3 protein: CASSRSQGVQTDTQYF; V gene: TRBV18; D gene: TRBD1; clone size: NA; J gene: TRBJ2-3
CDR3 DNA: TGTGCCAGCAGTCTTCCACTCGGGGGGAACACTGAAGCTTTCTTT; CDR3 protein: CASSLPLGGNTEAFF; V gene: TRBV28; D gene: NA; clone size: NA; J gene: TRBJ1-1
CDR3 DNA: TGTGCCAGCAGCCCCCTCCAGGGGGGTGAAGAACTGTTTTTT; CDR3 protein: CASSPLQGGEELFF; V gene: TRBV11-1; D gene: TRBD1; clone size: NA; J gene: TRBJ1-4
CDR3 DNA: TGTGCCAGCAGCACGGACAGGGGGGGACATCAGCCCCAGCATTTT; CDR3 protein: CASSTDRGGHQPQHF; V gene: TRBV7-2; D gene: TRBD1; clone size: NA; J gene: TRBJ1-5
CDR3 DNA: TGCGCCAGCAGCTTTCAGAGGGGGGGCCGAGATACGCAGTATTTT; CDR3 protein: CASSFQRGGRDTQYF; V gene: TRBV5-1; D gene: NA; clone size: NA; J gene: TRBJ2-3
CDR3 DNA: TGTGCCAGCAGCCGAGGGACTGGCGGTTACACCGGGGAGCTGTTTTTT; CDR3 protein: CASSRGTGGYTGELFF; V gene: TRBV7-2; D gene: NA; clone size: NA; J gene: TRBJ2-2
CDR3 DNA: TGCGCCAGCAGCTTGGCAGGGGGACAAGGGACCCAGTACTTC; CDR3 protein: CASSLAGGQGTQYF; V gene: TRBV5-1; D gene: TRBD1; clone size: NA; J gene: TRBJ2-5
CDR3 DNA: TGTGCCAGCAGCTCCCTGGGCGGGGGGGCCCAAGCCTACAATGAGCAGTTCTTC; CDR3 protein: CASSSLGGGAQAYNEQFF; V gene: TRBV28; D gene: TRBD2; clone size: NA; J gene: TRBJ2-1
CDR3 DNA: TGTGCCAGCAGTTCCCCCTCTTTCAGCACAGATACGCAGTATTTT; CDR3 protein: CASSSPSFSTDTQYF; V gene: TRBV27; D gene: NA; clone size: NA; J gene: TRBJ2-3
CDR3 DNA: TGTGCCTGGAGGAGCGGGGGCCACCAAGAGACCCAGTACTTC; CDR3 protein: CAWRSGGHQETQYF; V gene: TRBV30; D gene: TRBD2; clone size: NA; J gene: TRBJ2-5
CDR3 DNA: TGCAGTGCTAAGCACAGAGAAGCTTTCTTT; CDR3 protein: CSAKHREAFF; V gene: TRBV20-1; D gene: NA; clone size: NA; J gene: TRBJ1-1
CDR3 DNA: TGTGCCAGCAGCTTGGCCCAGAACACCGGGGAGCTGTTTTTT; CDR3 protein: CASSLAQNTGELFF; V gene: TRBV5-4; D gene: NA; clone size: NA; J gene: TRBJ2-2
CDR3 DNA: TGTGCCTGGAGTCTTACAGGGGGCGCGGGGGAAAAACTGTTTTTT; CDR3 protein: CAWSLTGGAGEKLFF; V gene: TRBV30; D gene: TRBD1; clone size: once; J gene: TRBJ1-4
CDR3 DNA: TGTGCCAGCAGCGTAGCTCAGGGGGTAGGGGAGACCCAGTACTTC; CDR3 protein: CASSVAQGVGETQYF; V gene: TRBV9; D gene: TRBD1; clone size: NA; J gene: TRBJ2-5
CDR3 DNA: TGTGCCAGCAGCTTAACGAGGCACACTGAAGCTTTCTTT; CDR3 protein: CASSLTRHTEAFF; V gene: TRBV7-2; D gene: NA; clone size: NA; J gene: TRBJ1-1
CDR3 DNA: TGTGCCAGCAGGGCATCGAATGCCTACGAGCAGTACTTC; CDR3 protein: CASRASNAYEQYF; V gene: TRBV6-5; D gene: NA; clone size: NA; J gene: TRBJ2-7
CDR3 DNA: TGTGCCAGCAGTCGAGGGGACAGATACACAGATACGCAGTATTTT; CDR3 protein: CASSRGDRYTDTQYF; V gene: TRBV27; D gene: TRBD1; clone size: NA; J gene: TRBJ2-3
CDR3 DNA: TGTGCCAGCAGCTCAGGGACTAGGATGGGCTCCTACGAGCAGTACTTC; CDR3 protein: CASSSGTRMGSYEQYF; V gene: TRBV5-4; D gene: TRBD2; clone size: NA; J gene: TRBJ2-7
CDR3 DNA: TGTGCCAGCAGCCAAGACCAACGACAGGGCTACGAGCAGTACTTC; CDR3 protein: CASSQDQRQGYEQYF; V gene: TRBV4-2; D gene: TRBD1; clone size: NA; J gene: TRBJ2-7
CDR3 DNA: TGCGCCAGCACCCCGGGGGTGGGCTTGAACACTGAAGCTTTCTTT; CDR3 protein: CASTPGVGLNTEAFF; V gene: TRBV5-1; D gene: NA; clone size: NA; J gene: TRBJ1-1
CDR3 DNA: TGTGCCAGCAGCTTCTTAACAGGGGGAGCGGGGGAGACCCAGTACTTC; CDR3 protein: CASSFLTGGAGETQYF; V gene: TRBV5-4; D gene: NA; clone size: few; J gene: TRBJ2-5
CDR3 DNA: TGCGCCAGCAGAGGGACAGGTGATGGTTCCTATGGCTACACCTTC; CDR3 protein: CASRGTGDGSYGYTF; V gene: TRBV4-1; D gene: TRBD1; clone size: NA; J gene: TRBJ1-2
CDR3 DNA: TGCGCCAGCAGCTTGGCGTCGTTGACAGGGAACACTGAAGCTTTCTTT; CDR3 protein: CASSLASLTGNTEAFF; V gene: TRBV5-1; D gene: NA; clone size: NA; J gene: TRBJ1-1
CDR3 DNA: TGTGCCAGTAGGCTAGCGGGGGGGCGAACCGGGGAGCTGTTTTTT; CDR3 protein: CASRLAGGRTGELFF; V gene: TRBV19; D gene: TRBD2; clone size: NA; J gene: TRBJ2-2
CDR3 DNA: TGTGCCAGCTCACCGATAAGCGGACAGTTGAACACTGAAGCTTTCTTT; CDR3 protein: CASSPISGQLNTEAFF; V gene: TRBV18; D gene: NA; clone size: NA; J gene: TRBJ1-1
CDR3 DNA: TGTGCCAGCTCACCACGTAACACAGGGAAAGGTCGTGAGCAGTTCTTC; CDR3 protein: CASSPRNTGKGREQFF; V gene: TRBV18; D gene: NA; clone size: NA; J gene: TRBJ2-1